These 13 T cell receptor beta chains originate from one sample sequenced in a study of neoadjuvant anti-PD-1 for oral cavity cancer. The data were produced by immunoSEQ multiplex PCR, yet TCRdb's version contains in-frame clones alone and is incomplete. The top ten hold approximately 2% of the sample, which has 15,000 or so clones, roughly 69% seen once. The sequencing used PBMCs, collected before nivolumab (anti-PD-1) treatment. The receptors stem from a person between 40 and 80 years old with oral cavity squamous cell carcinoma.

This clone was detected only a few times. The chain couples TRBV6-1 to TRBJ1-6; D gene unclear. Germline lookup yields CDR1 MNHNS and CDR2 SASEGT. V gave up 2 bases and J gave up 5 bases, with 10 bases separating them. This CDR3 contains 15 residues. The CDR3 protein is CASSERGSNNSPLHF. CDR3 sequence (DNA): TGTGCCAGCAGTGAAAGAGGCAGCAATAATTCACCCCTCCACTTT.

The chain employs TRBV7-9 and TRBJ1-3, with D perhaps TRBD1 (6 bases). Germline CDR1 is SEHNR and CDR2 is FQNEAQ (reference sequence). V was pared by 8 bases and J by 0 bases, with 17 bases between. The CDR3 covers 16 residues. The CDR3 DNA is TGTGCCAGCTCCGCACAGGGAGGGCTCTCTGGAAACACCATATATTTT. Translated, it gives CASSAQGGLSGNTIYF.

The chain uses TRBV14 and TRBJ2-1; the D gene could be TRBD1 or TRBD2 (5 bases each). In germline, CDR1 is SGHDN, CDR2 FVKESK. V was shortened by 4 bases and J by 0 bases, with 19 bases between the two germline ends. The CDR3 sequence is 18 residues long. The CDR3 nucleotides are TGTGCCAGCAGCCCCCTCGGGGCTGGGGCCCTCTCCTACAATGAGCAGTTCTTC. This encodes CASSPLGAGALSYNEQFF.

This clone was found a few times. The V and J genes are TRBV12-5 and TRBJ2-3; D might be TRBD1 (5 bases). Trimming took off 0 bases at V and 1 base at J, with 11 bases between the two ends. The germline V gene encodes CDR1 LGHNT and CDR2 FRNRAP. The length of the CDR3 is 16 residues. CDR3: CASGLVQGAGTDTQYF. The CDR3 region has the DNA TGTGCTAGTGGTTTGGTACAAGGGGCCGGCACAGATACGCAGTATTTT.

CDR3 in DNA: TGTGCCAGTAGTACGACTGCTGGGTGGGAGACCCAGTACTTC. Its translation is CASSTTAGWETQYF. The rearrangement joins TRBV19 to TRBJ2-5; D gene uncertain. Trimming pared 4 bases from V and 5 bases from J, leaving 14 bases between. Germline CDR1 and CDR2: LNHDA and SQIVND (reference sequence). CDR3 length: 14 residues.

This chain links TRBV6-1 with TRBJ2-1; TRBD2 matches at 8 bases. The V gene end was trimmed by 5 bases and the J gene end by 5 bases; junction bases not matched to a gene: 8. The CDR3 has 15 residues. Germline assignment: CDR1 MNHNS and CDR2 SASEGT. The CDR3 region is CASSTSGRSNNEQFF. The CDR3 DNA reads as TGTGCCAGCAGTACCAGCGGGAGATCCAACAATGAGCAGTTCTTC.

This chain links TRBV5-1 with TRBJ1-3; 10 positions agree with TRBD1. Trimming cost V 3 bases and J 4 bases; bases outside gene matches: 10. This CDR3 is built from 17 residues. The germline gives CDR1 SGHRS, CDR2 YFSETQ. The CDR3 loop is CASSWALGTGAGNTIYF. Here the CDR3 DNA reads TGCGCCAGCAGCTGGGCCCTCGGGACAGGGGCCGGAAACACCATATATTTT.

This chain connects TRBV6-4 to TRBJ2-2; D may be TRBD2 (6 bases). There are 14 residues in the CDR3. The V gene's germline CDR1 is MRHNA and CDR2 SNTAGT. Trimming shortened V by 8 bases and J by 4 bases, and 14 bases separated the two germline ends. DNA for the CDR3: TGTGCCAGCCGACTAGAAGAGGGCACCGGGGAGCTGTTTTTT. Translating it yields CASRLEEGTGELFF.

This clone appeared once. The CDR3 sequence: CASSPWGGLYGYTF. DNA for the CDR3: TGTGCCAGCAGCCCCTGGGGGGGTCTCTATGGCTACACCTTC. This rearrangement joins TRBV5-6 to TRBJ1-2; D might be TRBD1 (5 bases). V lost 4 bases to trimming and J lost 4 bases, with 14 bases between them. Looked up from germline, CDR1 is SGHDT and CDR2 is YYEEEE. This CDR3 is 14 amino acids long.

As DNA, the CDR3 is TGTGCCAGCAGCTCCGACTCTAGCGGGTTTTTCAATGAGCAGTTCTTC. Translating gives CASSSDSSGFFNEQFF. The V and J genes are TRBV7-9 and TRBJ2-1; 8 bases match TRBD2. V gave up 4 bases and J gave up 6 bases; unmatched junction bases: 11. The CDR3 consists of 16 residues. The V gene's germline CDR1 is SEHNR and CDR2 FQNEAQ (reference sequence).

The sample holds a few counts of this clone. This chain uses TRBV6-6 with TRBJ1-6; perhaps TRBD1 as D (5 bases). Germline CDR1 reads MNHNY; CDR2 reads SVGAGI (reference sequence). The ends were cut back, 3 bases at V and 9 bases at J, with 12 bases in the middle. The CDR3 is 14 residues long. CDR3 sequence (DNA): TGTGCCAGCAGTTATAAGGGGCATGGTTCACCCCTCCACTTT. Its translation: CASSYKGHGSPLHF.

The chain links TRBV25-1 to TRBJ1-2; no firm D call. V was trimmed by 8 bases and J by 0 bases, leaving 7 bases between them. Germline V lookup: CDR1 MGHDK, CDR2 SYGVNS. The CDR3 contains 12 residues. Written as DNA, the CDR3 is TGTGCCAGCCACCACACTAACTATGGCTACACCTTC. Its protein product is CASHHTNYGYTF.

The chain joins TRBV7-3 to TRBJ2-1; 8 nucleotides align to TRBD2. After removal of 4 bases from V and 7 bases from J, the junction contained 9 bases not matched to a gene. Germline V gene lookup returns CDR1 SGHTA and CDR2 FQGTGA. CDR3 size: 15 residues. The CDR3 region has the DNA TGTGCCAGCAGCTCCACTAGCGGTATGAATAATGAGCAGTTCTTC. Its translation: CASSSTSGMNNEQFF.